This T cell receptor beta chain came from a study of cytomegalovirus exposure and HLA in healthy donors. A multiplex PCR was run with 60 Vbeta primers and 13 Jbeta primers. The assay was immunoSEQ multiplex PCR, and TCRdb's table has in-frame clones only and misses some. In the table there are roughly 120,000 clones, under 80% of which are singletons. The CDR3 length is 15 residues. CDR1 is MNHNS, CDR2 SASEGT, per germline. V dropped 6 bases and J dropped 8; count of bases not matched to a gene: 15. As regards this clone: Its antigen is unknown.

Study-level points and caveats: Productive status was seen about 90% or about 30% of the time for most TCR beta V segments in an earlier analysis.

The chain is built from TRBV6-1 and TRBJ1-2; 7 positions match TRBD1. Sequenced input: PBMCs. This sequence was found in a woman in her thirties or forties in good health and CMV-seropositive. CDR3 protein: CASSPGTVLSGGYTF. The CDR3 DNA is TGTGCCAGCAGCCCAGGGACAGTCTTAAGCGGGGGCTACACCTTC.